A selection of T cell receptor beta chains follows, all from one sample in a study of metastatic and nonmetastatic thyroid tumors. TCRdb re-called clones from the PCR reads using MiXCR. The sample comprises about 64,000 clones, approximately 4.1% of which are singletons, and about a fifth rests with the top ten. The sequenced sample consisted of blood. The receptors come from a female donor with papillary thyroid cancer or a benign thyroid nodule (not recorded which). Some clones in this sample may be carry-over from other donors' samples. The CDR3 runs from the conserved cysteine through the conserved F or W. Fields, in order: clone size, J gene, D gene, V gene, CDR3 DNA, CDR3 protein. A D gene is named only where the DNA matches it firmly. The size entry is marked missing in some rows and otherwise reads once, few, many or a size class.

many | TRBJ2-1 | - | TRBV6-1 | TGTGCCAGCAGCTTCGGACTCGGACCACACAATGAGCAGTTCTTC | CASSFGLGPHNEQFF
many | TRBJ2-5 | - | TRBV4-1 | TGCGCCAGCAGCCGGGCCCGGGTCGGAGAGACCCAGTACTTC | CASSRARVGETQYF
many | TRBJ2-5 | - | TRBV5-1 | TGCGCCAGCAGCTCAGCACAGGCGGCGGAGACCCAGTACTTC | CASSSAQAAETQYF
- | TRBJ2-7 | TRBD1 | TRBV28 | TGTGCCAGCAGTTACGGTACAGGGGGCGGCGAGCAGTACTTC | CASSYGTGGGEQYF
few | TRBJ2-3 | TRBD2 | TRBV4-2 | TGTGCCAGCAGCCTATCAGCGGGAGGGCAGGGAGATACGCAGTATTTT | CASSLSAGGQGDTQYF
many | TRBJ2-2 | - | TRBV11-3 | TGTGCCAGCCAGCGACTAGATTGGACCGGGGAGCTGTTTTTT | CASQRLDWTGELFF
- | TRBJ2-1 | - | TRBV6-2/TRBV6-3 | TGTGCCAGCCGAATGGGACATTGGTGGGGTCCTGAGCAGTTCTTC | CASRMGHWWGPEQFF
many | TRBJ2-3 | TRBD2 | TRBV6-5 | TGTGCCAGCAGTTACTCGAAGCGGGGGATCACAGATACGCAGTATTTT | CASSYSKRGITDTQYF
many | TRBJ1-4 | TRBD1 | TRBV9 | TGTGCCAGCAGCGGACCAGGGGGAGGTGAAAAACTGTTTTTT | CASSGPGGGEKLFF
many | TRBJ2-7 | - | TRBV9 | TGTGCCAGCAGCGCCCGACAGGTCCCCTACGAGCAGTACTTC | CASSARQVPYEQYF
- | TRBJ2-7 | - | TRBV28 | TGCGCCAGCAGTTCCTACAGAGGCCTCTCCTACGAACAGTACTTC | CASSSYRGLSYEQYF
many | TRBJ1-5 | - | TRBV28 | TGTGCCAGCAGTCTTGCCCAGCCGCCCCAGCCCCAGCATTTT | CASSLAQPPQPQHF
many | TRBJ2-3 | - | TRBV13 | TGTGCCAGCAGCTTACGACAGCTACCTAGCACAGATACGCAGTATTTT | CASSLRQLPSTDTQYF
many | TRBJ2-1 | TRBD2 | TRBV19 | TGTGCCAGTAGCGCGACTAGCGGGAGGGGTGAGCAGTTCTTC | CASSATSGRGEQFF
many | TRBJ1-3 | TRBD1 | TRBV2 | TGTGCCAGCAGCCGAGACAGGGTGGAAACGGACACCATATATTTT | CASSRDRVETDTIYF
many | TRBJ2-7 | TRBD1 | TRBV3-1 | TGTGCCAGCAGCCCGCTCCAGGGACAGGACGAGCAGTACTTC | CASSPLQGQDEQYF
- | TRBJ2-7 | - | TRBV27 | TGTGCCAGCAGTTTAAACAGGATGGCCTACGAGCAGTACTTC | CASSLNRMAYEQYF
many | TRBJ1-3 | TRBD1 | TRBV5-1 | TGCGCCAGCAGCTTGTCCAGGGGGCCGGGAAACACCATATATTTT | CASSLSRGPGNTIYF
many | TRBJ2-5 | - | TRBV11-3 | TGTGCCAGCAGCTCAATCTCAGCTATCCAAGGGACCCAGTACTTC | CASSSISAIQGTQYF
many | TRBJ1-1 | - | TRBV3-1 | TGTGCCAGCAGCTTCATGAACACTGAAGCTTTCTTT | CASSFMNTEAFF
- | TRBJ1-5 | - | TRBV7-2 | TGTGCCAGCATCTTAGCCGCAGTGTGGGGTCAGCCCCAGCATTTT | CASILAAVWGQPQHF
many | TRBJ1-1 | - | TRBV6-5 | TGTGCCAGCAGTTACTCAGGTATCAAGATGAACACTGAAGCTTTCTTT | CASSYSGIKMNTEAFF
many | TRBJ2-2 | TRBD2 | TRBV12-3/TRBV12-4 | TGTGCCAGCAGCAGGGGTAGCGGGAGGGTAAACACCGGGGAGCTGTTTTTT | CASSRGSGRVNTGELFF
many | TRBJ2-3 | - | TRBV24-1 | TGTGCCACCAGCCGCACAGATACGCAGTATTTT | CATSRTDTQYF
few | TRBJ2-3 | TRBD1 | TRBV6-2/TRBV6-3 | TGTGCCAGCATTTATTCGGGACAGGGGTTCGGCACAGATACGCAGTATTTT | CASIYSGQGFGTDTQYF